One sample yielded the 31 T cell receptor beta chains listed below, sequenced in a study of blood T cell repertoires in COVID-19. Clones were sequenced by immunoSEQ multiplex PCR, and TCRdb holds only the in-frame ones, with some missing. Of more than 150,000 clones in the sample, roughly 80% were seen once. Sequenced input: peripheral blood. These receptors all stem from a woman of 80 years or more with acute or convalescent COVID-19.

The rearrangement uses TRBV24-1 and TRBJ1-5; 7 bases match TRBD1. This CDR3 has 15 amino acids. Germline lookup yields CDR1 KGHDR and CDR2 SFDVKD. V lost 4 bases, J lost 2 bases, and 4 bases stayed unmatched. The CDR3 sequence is CATSEGGAGNQPQHF. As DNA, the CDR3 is TGTGCCACCAGTGAAGGGGGCGCGGGCAATCAGCCCCAGCATTTT.

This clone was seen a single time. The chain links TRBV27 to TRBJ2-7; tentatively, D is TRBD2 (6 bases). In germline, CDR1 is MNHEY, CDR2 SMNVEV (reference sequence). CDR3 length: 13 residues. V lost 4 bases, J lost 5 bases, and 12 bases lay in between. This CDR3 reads CASSSWGGNEQYF. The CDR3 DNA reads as TGTGCCAGCAGTTCTTGGGGAGGTAACGAGCAGTACTTC.

CDR3 residues: CASRETGTSSYGYTF. CDR3 sequence (DNA): TGTGCCAGTAGGGAGACAGGGACGTCCAGCTATGGCTACACCTTC. This chain links TRBV19 with TRBJ1-2, with 7 nucleotides matching TRBD1. J gave up 4 bases and V 6 bases, and 11 bases lay outside the gene matches. This CDR3 region has 15 residues. Germline CDR1 reads LNHDA; CDR2 reads SQIVND (reference sequence).

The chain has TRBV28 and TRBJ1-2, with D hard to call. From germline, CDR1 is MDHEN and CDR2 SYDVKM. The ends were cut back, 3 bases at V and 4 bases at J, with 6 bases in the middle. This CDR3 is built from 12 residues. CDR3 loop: CASSLRIYGYTF. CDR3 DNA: TGTGCCAGCAGTTTGAGGATCTATGGCTACACCTTC.

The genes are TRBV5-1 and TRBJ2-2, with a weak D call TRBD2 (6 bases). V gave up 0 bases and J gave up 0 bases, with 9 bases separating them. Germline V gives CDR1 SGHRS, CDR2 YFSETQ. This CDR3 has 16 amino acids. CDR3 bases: TGCGCCAGCAGCTTGGGTGGCGGGGCGAACACCGGGGAGCTGTTTTTT. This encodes CASSLGGGANTGELFF.

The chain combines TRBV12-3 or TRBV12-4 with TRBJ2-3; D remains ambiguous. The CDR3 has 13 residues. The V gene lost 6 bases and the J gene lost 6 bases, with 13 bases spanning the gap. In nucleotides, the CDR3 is TGTGCCAGCAGCCGTGACACGGTGGATACGCAGTATTTT. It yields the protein CASSRDTVDTQYF.

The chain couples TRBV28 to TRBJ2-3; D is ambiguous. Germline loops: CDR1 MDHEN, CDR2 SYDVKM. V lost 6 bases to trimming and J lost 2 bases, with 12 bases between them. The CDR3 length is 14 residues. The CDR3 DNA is TGTGCCAGCAGAAGACAACAAATCACAGATACGCAGTATTTT. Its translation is CASRRQQITDTQYF.

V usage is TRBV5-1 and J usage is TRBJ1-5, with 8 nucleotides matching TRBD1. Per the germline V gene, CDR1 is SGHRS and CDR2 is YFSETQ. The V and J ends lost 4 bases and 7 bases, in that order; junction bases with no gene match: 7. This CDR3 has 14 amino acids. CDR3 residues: CASSPGQGGQPQHF. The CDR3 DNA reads TGCGCCAGCAGCCCCGGACAGGGTGGCCAGCCCCAGCATTTT.

CDR3 sequence (DNA): TGTGCCAGCACGGGGACACCGAACACTGAAGCTTTCTTT. This sequence encodes CASTGTPNTEAFF. The chain employs TRBV28 and TRBJ1-1, with a weak D call TRBD1 (6 bases). Per germline, CDR1 MDHEN and CDR2 SYDVKM. V was shortened by 7 bases and J by 1 base, with 10 bases between the two germline ends. CDR3 size: 13 residues.

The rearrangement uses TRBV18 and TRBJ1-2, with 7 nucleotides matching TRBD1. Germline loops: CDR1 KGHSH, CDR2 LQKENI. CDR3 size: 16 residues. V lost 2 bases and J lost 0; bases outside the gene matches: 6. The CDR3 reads CASSPTGVNTNYGYTF. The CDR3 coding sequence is TGTGCCAGCTCACCAACAGGGGTCAACACTAACTATGGCTACACCTTC.

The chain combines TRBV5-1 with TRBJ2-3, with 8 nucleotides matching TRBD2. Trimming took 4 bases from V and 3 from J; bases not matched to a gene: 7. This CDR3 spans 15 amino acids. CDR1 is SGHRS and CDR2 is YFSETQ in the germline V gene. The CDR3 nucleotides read TGCGCCAGCAGCCCCGTAGCGGGGAATACAGATACGCAGTATTTT. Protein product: CASSPVAGNTDTQYF.

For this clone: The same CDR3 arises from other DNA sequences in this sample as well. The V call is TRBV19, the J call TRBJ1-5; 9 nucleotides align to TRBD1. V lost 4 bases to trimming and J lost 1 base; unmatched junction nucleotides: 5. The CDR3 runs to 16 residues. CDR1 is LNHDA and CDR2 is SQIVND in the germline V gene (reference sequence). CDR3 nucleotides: TGTGCCAGTAGTACCCTTGACAGGGGGAGCAATCAGCCCCAGCATTTT. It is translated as CASSTLDRGSNQPQHF.

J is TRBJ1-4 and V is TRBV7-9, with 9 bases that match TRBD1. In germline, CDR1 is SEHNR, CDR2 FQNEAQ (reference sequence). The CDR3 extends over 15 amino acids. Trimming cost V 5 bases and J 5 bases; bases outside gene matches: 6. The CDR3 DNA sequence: TGTGCCAGCAGCCCAGAGGGGACAGGGAATGAAAAACTGTTTTTT. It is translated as CASSPEGTGNEKLFF.

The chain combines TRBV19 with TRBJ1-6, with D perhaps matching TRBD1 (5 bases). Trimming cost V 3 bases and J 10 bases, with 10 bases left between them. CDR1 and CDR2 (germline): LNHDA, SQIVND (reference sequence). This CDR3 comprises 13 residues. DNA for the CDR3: TGTGCCAGTAGTATCGGGGGGGGATCACCCCTCCACTTT. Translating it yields CASSIGGGSPLHF.

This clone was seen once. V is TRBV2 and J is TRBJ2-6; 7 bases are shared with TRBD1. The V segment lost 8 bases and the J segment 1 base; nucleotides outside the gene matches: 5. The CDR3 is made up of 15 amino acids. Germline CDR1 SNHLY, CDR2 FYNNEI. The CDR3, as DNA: TGTGCCAGCCTAATGACAGGGTCTGGGGCCAACGTCCTGACTTTC. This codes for CASLMTGSGANVLTF.

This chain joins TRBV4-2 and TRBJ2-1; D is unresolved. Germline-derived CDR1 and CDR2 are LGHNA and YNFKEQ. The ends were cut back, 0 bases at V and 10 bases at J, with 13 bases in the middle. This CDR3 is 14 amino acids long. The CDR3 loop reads CASSQDPTFGEQFF. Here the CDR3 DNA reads TGTGCCAGCAGCCAAGACCCAACCTTCGGGGAGCAGTTCTTC.

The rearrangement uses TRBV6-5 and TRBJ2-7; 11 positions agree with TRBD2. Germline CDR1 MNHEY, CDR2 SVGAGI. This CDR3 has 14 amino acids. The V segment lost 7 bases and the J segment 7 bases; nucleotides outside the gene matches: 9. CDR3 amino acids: CASTRTSGFLEQYF. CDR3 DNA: TGTGCCAGCACTCGGACTAGCGGGTTCTTGGAGCAGTACTTC.

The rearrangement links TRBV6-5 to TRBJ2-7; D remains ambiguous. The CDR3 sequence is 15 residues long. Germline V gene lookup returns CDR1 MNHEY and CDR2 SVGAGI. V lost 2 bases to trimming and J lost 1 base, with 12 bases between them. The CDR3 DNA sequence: TGTGCCAGCAGTTACACCGTCCAGGTTTCCTACGAGCAGTACTTC. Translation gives CASSYTVQVSYEQYF.

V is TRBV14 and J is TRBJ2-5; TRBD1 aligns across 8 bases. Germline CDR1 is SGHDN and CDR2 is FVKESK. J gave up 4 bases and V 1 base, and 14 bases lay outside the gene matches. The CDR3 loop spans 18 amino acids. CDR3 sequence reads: CASSQGGPVTGVGETQYF. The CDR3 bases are TGTGCCAGCAGCCAAGGGGGGCCAGTGACAGGGGTAGGAGAGACCCAGTACTTC. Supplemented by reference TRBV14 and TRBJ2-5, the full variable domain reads EAGVTQFPSHSVIEKGQTVTLRCDPISGHDNLYWYRRVMGKEIKFLLHFVKESKQDESGMPNNRFLAERTGGTYSTLKVQPAELEDSGVYFCASSQGGPVTGVGETQYFGPGTRLLVL.

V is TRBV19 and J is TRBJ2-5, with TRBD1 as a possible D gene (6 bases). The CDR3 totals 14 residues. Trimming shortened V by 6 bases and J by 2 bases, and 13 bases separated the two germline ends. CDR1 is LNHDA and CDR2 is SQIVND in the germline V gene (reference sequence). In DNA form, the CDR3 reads TGTGCCAGTAGATCCAGGGGAAGGCAAGAGACCCAGTACTTC. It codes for CASRSRGRQETQYF.

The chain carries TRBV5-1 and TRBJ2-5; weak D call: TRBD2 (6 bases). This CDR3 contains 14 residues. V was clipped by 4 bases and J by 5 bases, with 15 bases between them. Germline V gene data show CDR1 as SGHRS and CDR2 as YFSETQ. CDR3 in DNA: TGCGCCAGCAGCCCCAGACCCGCGGGGGAGACCCAGTACTTC. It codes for CASSPRPAGETQYF.

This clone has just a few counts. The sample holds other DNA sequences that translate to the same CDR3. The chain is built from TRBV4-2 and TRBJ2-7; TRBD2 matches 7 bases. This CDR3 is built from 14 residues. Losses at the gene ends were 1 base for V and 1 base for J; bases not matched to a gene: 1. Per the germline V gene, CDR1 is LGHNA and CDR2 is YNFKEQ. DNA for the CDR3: TGTGCCAGCAGCCAAGGCGGGGGTTCCTACGAGCAGTACTTC. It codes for CASSQGGGSYEQYF.

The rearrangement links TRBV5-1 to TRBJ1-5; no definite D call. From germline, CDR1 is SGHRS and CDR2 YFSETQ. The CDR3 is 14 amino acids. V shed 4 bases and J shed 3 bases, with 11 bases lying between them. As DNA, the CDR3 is TGCGCCAGCAGCCAAGACGGAGCCAATCAGCCCCAGCATTTT. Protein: CASSQDGANQPQHF.

The CDR3 loop is CASSPVDTQYF. CDR3 nucleotides: TGTGCCAGCAGTCCCGTAGATACGCAGTATTTT. V usage is TRBV2 and J usage is TRBJ2-3; D ambiguous. V lost 5 bases to trimming and J lost 5 bases, with 5 bases between them. The CDR3 runs to 11 residues. The V gene's germline CDR1 is SNHLY and CDR2 FYNNEI.

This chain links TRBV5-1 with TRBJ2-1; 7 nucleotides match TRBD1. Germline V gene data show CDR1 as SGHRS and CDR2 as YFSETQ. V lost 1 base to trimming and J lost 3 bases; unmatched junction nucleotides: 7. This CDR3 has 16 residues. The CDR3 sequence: CASSLSPGQHYNEQFF. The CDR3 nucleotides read TGCGCCAGCAGCTTGTCTCCGGGACAGCACTACAATGAGCAGTTCTTC.

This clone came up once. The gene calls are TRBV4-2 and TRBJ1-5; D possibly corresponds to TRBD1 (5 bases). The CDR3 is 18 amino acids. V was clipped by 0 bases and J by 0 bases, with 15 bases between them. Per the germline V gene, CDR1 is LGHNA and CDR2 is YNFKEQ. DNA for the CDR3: TGTGCCAGCAGCCAAGAGGGGCATCTGGGTCCTAGCAATCAGCCCCAGCATTTT. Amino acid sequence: CASSQEGHLGPSNQPQHF.

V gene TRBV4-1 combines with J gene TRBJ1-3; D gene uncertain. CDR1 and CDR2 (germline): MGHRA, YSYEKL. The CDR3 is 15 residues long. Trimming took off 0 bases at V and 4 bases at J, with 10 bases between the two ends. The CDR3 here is CASSQDSGGGNTIYF. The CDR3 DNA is TGCGCCAGCAGCCAAGACTCTGGAGGGGGAAACACCATATATTTT.

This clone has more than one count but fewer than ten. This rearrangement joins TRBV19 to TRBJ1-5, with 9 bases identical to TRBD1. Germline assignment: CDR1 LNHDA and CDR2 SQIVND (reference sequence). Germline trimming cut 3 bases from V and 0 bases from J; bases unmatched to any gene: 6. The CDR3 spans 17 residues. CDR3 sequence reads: CASSMPDRGNSNQPQHF. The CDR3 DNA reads TGTGCCAGTAGTATGCCGGACAGGGGAAATAGCAATCAGCCCCAGCATTTT.

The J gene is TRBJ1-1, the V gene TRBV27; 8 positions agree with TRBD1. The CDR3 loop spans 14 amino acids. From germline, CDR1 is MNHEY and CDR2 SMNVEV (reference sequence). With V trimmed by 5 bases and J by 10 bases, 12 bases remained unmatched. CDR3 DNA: TGTGCCAGCAGTACAAACGGCAGGGGGCCTGGAGCTTTCTTT. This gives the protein CASSTNGRGPGAFF.

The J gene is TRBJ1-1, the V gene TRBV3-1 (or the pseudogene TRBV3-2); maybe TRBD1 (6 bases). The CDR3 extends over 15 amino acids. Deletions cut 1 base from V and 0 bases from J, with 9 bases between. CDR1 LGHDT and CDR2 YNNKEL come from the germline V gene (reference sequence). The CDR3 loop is CASSQGDRMNTEAFF. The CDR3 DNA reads TGTGCCAGCAGCCAAGGCGACAGGATGAACACTGAAGCTTTCTTT.

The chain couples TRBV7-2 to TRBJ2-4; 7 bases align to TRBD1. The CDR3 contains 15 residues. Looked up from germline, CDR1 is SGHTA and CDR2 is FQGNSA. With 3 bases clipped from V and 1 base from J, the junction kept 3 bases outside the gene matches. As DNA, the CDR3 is TGTGCCAGCAGCTTCGAGGGGGCGGCCAAAAACATTCAGTACTTC. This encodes CASSFEGAAKNIQYF.